Each of the 26 T cell receptor beta chains below was sequenced from the same sample in a study of blood T cell repertoires in COVID-19. Clones were sequenced by immunoSEQ multiplex PCR, and TCRdb holds only the in-frame ones, with some missing. The sample shows fewer than 200,000 clones, roughly 80% of them seen only once. The sequencing sample was made of peripheral blood. The receptors here all came from a woman of 80 years or more with COVID-19, enrolled during active disease.

V gene TRBV18 combines with J gene TRBJ1-1, with a possible D match to TRBD1 (6 bases). CDR3 length: 14 amino acids. Germline V gene lookup returns CDR1 KGHSH and CDR2 LQKENI. V lost 6 bases to trimming and J lost 1 base, with 12 bases between them. The CDR3 reads CASSGAVGNTEAFF. The CDR3 nucleotides read TGTGCCAGCTCGGGGGCTGTGGGGAACACTGAAGCTTTCTTT.

CDR3 DNA sequence: TGTGCCAGTAGTAACAGGGGGGCCACTGAAGCTTTCTTT. Its translation: CASSNRGATEAFF. V usage is TRBV19 and J usage is TRBJ1-1, with TRBD1 matching over 8 bases. CDR1 and CDR2 from the germline V gene are LNHDA and SQIVND (reference sequence). The CDR3 has 13 amino acids. Trimming removed 4 bases from V and 4 bases from J; junction bases left unmatched: 2.

This clone was recorded a few times. The V call is TRBV29-1, the J call TRBJ1-5, with D unclear. Trimming cost V 4 bases and J 4 bases, with 17 bases left between them. The CDR3 has 15 residues. In germline, CDR1 is SQVTM, CDR2 ANQGSEA. The CDR3 DNA reads as TGCAGCGTTGCCGACGGGATTATAGGTAATCAGCCCCAGCATTTT. This encodes CSVADGIIGNQPQHF. The entire variable domain, with the rest obtained from reference TRBV29-1 and TRBJ1-5, is as follows: SAVISQKPSRDICQRGTSLTIQCQVDSQVTMMFWYRQQPGQSLTLIATANQGSEATYESGFVIDKFPISRPNLTFSTLTVSNMSPEDSSIYLCSVADGIIGNQPQHFGDGTRLSIL.

The chain links TRBV6-5 to TRBJ2-2, with D hard to call. Germline V CDR1 and CDR2: MNHEY, SVGAGI. This CDR3 comprises 14 residues. With 6 bases removed from V and 6 bases from J, the gap between germline ends came to 14 bases. CDR3 bases: TGTGCCAGCAGAGTTACCCTCGGTTCCGGGGAGCTGTTTTTT. Its protein is CASRVTLGSGELFF.

The gene calls are TRBV29-1 and TRBJ2-1; TRBD2 matches 9 bases. The CDR3 consists of 13 residues. Trimming at V came to 6 bases and at J to 8 bases, leaving 8 bases not matched to a gene. Germline values: CDR1 SQVTM, CDR2 ANQGSEA. CDR3 in DNA: TGCAGCGTGGGTAGCGGGAGATTCGATGAGCAGTTCTTC. It yields the protein CSVGSGRFDEQFF.

The rearrangement links TRBV4-2 to TRBJ1-2; D is uncertain. The CDR3 totals 16 residues. In germline, CDR1 is LGHNA, CDR2 YNFKEQ. Trimming stripped 0 bases from V and 2 bases from J, with 13 bases between. The CDR3 reads CASSQDAGGVNYGYTF. The CDR3 DNA reads as TGTGCCAGCAGCCAAGATGCGGGTGGGGTCAACTATGGCTACACCTTC.

This clone was counted once. The chain joins TRBV7-2 to TRBJ2-3, with 8 nucleotides matching TRBD2. Losses at the gene ends were 5 bases for V and 7 bases for J; bases not matched to a gene: 14. In germline, CDR1 is SGHTA, CDR2 FQGNSA. The CDR3 sequence is 16 residues long. The CDR3 sequence is CASSPPGTGGGNTQYF. Written as DNA, the CDR3 is TGTGCCAGCAGCCCACCCGGGACCGGGGGGGGAAATACGCAGTATTTT.

This sequence joins TRBV11-1 and TRBJ1-1; D is possibly TRBD1 (5 bases). This CDR3 is 14 amino acids long. Trimming pared 1 base from V and 4 bases from J, leaving 10 bases between. The germline V gene has CDR1 SGHAT and CDR2 FQDESV (reference sequence). The CDR3 region is CASSLGGDSTEAFF. For the CDR3, the DNA is TGTGCCAGCAGCTTAGGGGGGGATAGCACTGAAGCTTTCTTT.

A few counts support this clone. The chain uses TRBV5-1 and TRBJ1-1; weak D call: TRBD1 (5 bases). V was trimmed by 2 bases and J by 5 bases, leaving 13 bases between them. The CDR3 runs 14 residues. Germline CDR1 and CDR2: SGHRS and YFSETQ. CDR3 protein: CASSLVQGRTEAFF. The CDR3 region has the DNA TGCGCCAGCAGCTTAGTCCAGGGCAGGACTGAAGCTTTCTTT.

The rearrangement links TRBV7-8 to TRBJ1-5; possible D gene TRBD1, 5 bases. Germline-derived CDR1 and CDR2 are SGHVS and FQNEAQ. CDR3 length: 16 residues. V lost 5 bases and J 6 bases, leaving 20 bases between the germline ends. CDR3 nucleotides: TGTGCCAGCAGCCACCGCCCCCCGGGGGATATTCAGCCCCAGCATTTT. Amino acid sequence: CASSHRPPGDIQPQHF.

The chain carries TRBV5-4 and TRBJ1-4; 7 nucleotides align to TRBD1. V lost 4 bases and J lost 8; bases outside the gene matches: 11. The CDR3 is 15 amino acids. In germline, CDR1 is SGHNT, CDR2 YYREEE (reference sequence). The chain's CDR3 is CASSTPGQRGEKLFF. The DNA for the CDR3 is TGTGCCAGCAGCACTCCGGGACAGCGGGGGGAAAAACTGTTTTTT.

This rearrangement joins TRBV12-3 or TRBV12-4 to TRBJ1-1; tentatively, D is TRBD1 (5 bases). The CDR3 consists of 12 residues. The V gene lost 3 bases and the J gene lost 4 bases, with 6 bases spanning the gap. For the CDR3, the DNA is TGTGCCAGCAGTTTTCAGGGCACTGAAGCTTTCTTT. Amino acids: CASSFQGTEAFF.

Only a few counts were recorded for this clone. This sequence joins TRBV7-9 and TRBJ2-1; the match to TRBD2 covers 7 bases. Germline V CDR1 and CDR2: SEHNR, FQNEAQ (reference sequence). The CDR3 extends over 18 amino acids. V gave up 4 bases and J gave up 2 bases; unmatched junction bases: 14. CDR3 DNA: TGTGCCAGCAGCTCCCGCCGACGGCGGGAGAGTACCTACAATGAGCAGTTCTTC. As protein: CASSSRRRRESTYNEQFF.

This chain uses TRBV19 with TRBJ1-5; TRBD1 agrees at 8 bases. The CDR3 runs 15 residues. Germline assignment: CDR1 LNHDA and CDR2 SQIVND (reference sequence). Unmatched junction bases numbered 4, after V lost 5 bases and J lost 1 base. CDR3 region: CASSGWTGSNQPQHF. The CDR3 DNA reads as TGTGCCAGTAGTGGCTGGACAGGGAGCAATCAGCCCCAGCATTTT.

The chain couples TRBV28 to TRBJ2-1, with 13 bases identical to TRBD2. V shed 5 bases, J shed 7 bases, and the junction held 11 bases outside the gene matches. CDR1 and CDR2 (germline): MDHEN, SYDVKM. The CDR3 runs to 17 residues. DNA for the CDR3: TGTGCCAGCAGTCAGCCCCACGGGACTAGCGGGATGAATGAGCAGTTCTTC. Translation: CASSQPHGTSGMNEQFF. The variable domain in full, with the rest retrieved from reference TRBV28 and TRBJ2-1, is DVKVTQSSRYLVKRTGEKVFLECVQDMDHENMFWYRQDPGLGLRLIYFSYDVKMKEKGDIPEGYSVSREKKERFSLILESASTNQTSMYLCASSQPHGTSGMNEQFFGPGTRLTVL.

This clone occurred once. This chain uses TRBV4-1 with TRBJ2-2, with 10 bases fitting TRBD2. Looked up from germline, CDR1 is MGHRA and CDR2 is YSYEKL. The J segment lost 4 bases and the V segment lost 4 bases, leaving 6 bases of the junction unmatched. The CDR3 consists of 16 residues. The CDR3 DNA follows: TGCGCCAGCAGCCTGCAGCTAGCGGGAGTCACCGGGGAGCTGTTTTTT. Translated: CASSLQLAGVTGELFF.

V is TRBV28 and J is TRBJ2-1, with a possible D match to TRBD2 (6 bases). Germline V gene lookup returns CDR1 MDHEN and CDR2 SYDVKM. This CDR3 comprises 14 residues. V lost 6 bases, J lost 2 bases, and 11 bases lay in between. The CDR3 protein is CASRGTVAYNEQFF. The CDR3 region has the DNA TGTGCCAGCAGGGGGACTGTGGCCTACAATGAGCAGTTCTTC.

The J gene is TRBJ2-5, the V gene TRBV10-3, with a possible D match to TRBD1 (5 bases). CDR3 length: 11 residues. Per the germline V gene, CDR1 is ENHRY and CDR2 is SYGVKD. The germline V and J ends were trimmed by 6 bases and 3 bases, with 5 bases remaining between them. The CDR3 nucleotides read TGTGCCATCAGGACAGAAGAGACCCAGTACTTC. This translates into CAIRTEETQYF.

The chain carries TRBV2 and TRBJ1-5; D perhaps matches TRBD1 (5 bases). The germline gives CDR1 SNHLY, CDR2 FYNNEI. V was cut by 0 bases and J by 6 bases, with 12 bases left in between. This CDR3 region has 15 residues. The CDR3 region has the DNA TGTGCCAGCAGTGAAGCCGGGGGGGGAGTTCAGCCCCAGCATTTT. It specifies CASSEAGGGVQPQHF.

The chain couples TRBV18 to TRBJ2-7, with D maybe TRBD2 (6 bases). V lost 3 bases, J lost 3 bases, and 9 bases lay in between. Germline values: CDR1 KGHSH, CDR2 LQKENI. The CDR3 has 13 amino acids. The CDR3 protein is CASSPPTSYEQYF. In DNA, the CDR3 is TGTGCCAGCTCACCCCCGACTAGCTACGAGCAGTACTTC.

V and J are TRBV7-3 and TRBJ2-1; perhaps TRBD1 as D (6 bases). CDR3 length: 13 amino acids. CDR1 SGHTA and CDR2 FQGTGA come from the germline V gene. Trimming pared 4 bases from V and 6 bases from J, leaving 10 bases between. For the CDR3, the DNA is TGTGCCAGCAGCTCCGGACAGCTCAATGAGCAGTTCTTC. Amino acids: CASSSGQLNEQFF.

This chain connects TRBV18 to TRBJ1-3; TRBD1 is a possible D gene (5 bases). V was trimmed by 1 base and J by 2 bases, leaving 12 bases between them. CDR3 size: 16 residues. The germline V gene has CDR1 KGHSH and CDR2 LQKENI. This CDR3 reads CASSPLETEAGNTIYF. CDR3 nucleotide sequence: TGTGCCAGCTCACCACTTGAGACAGAGGCTGGAAACACCATATATTTT.

Only a few counts were recorded for this clone. This chain's CDR3 is CASSFLRGGHEQFF. CDR3 DNA sequence: TGTGCCAGCAGCTTCTTAAGGGGTGGTCATGAGCAGTTCTTC. V is TRBV7-3 and J is TRBJ2-1, with a tentative D call TRBD1 (5 bases). Trimming shortened V by 3 bases and J by 8 bases, and 14 bases separated the two germline ends. This CDR3 has 14 residues. Germline V lookup: CDR1 SGHTA, CDR2 FQGTGA.

The DNA of the CDR3 is TGTGCCAGCAGTTCTACAGGGGGCGGTGGCTACACCTTC. This codes for CASSSTGGGGYTF. The rearrangement links TRBV28 to TRBJ1-2; 9 bases align to TRBD1. Germline V CDR1 and CDR2: MDHEN, SYDVKM. This CDR3 has 13 residues. V lost 4 bases to trimming and J lost 7 bases; unmatched junction nucleotides: 4.

In this sample, this clone turned up once. This chain joins TRBV5-5 and TRBJ1-2; 8 positions agree with TRBD1. The germline CDR1 and CDR2 sequences are SGHKS and YYEKEE (reference sequence). The CDR3 extends over 13 amino acids. V lost 6 bases and J lost 4; bases outside the gene matches: 5. This chain's CDR3 is CASTMGQVYGYTF. The CDR3 DNA reads TGTGCCAGCACCATGGGACAGGTCTATGGCTACACCTTC.

A remark on this clone: At one end, the junction sequence differs from germline, possibly due to a read error. V is TRBV2 and J is TRBJ2-1; 13 bases align to TRBD2. Germline V CDR1 and CDR2: SNHLY, FYNNEI. CDR3 length: 15 residues. The CDR3 is CASSEVWTSGGPDIF. Here the CDR3 DNA reads TGTGCCAGCAGTGAGGTTTGGACTAGCGGGGGCCCGGATATCTTC.